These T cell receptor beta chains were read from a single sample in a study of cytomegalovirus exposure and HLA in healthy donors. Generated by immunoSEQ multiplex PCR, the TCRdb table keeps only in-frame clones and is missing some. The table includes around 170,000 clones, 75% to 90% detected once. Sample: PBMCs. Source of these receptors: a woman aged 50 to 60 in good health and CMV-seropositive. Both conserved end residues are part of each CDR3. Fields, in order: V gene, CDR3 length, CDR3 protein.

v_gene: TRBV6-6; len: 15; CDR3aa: CASSGGERGPYEQYF
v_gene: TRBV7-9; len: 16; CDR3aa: CASSPGAGASGNTIYF
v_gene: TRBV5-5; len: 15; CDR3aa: CASSASPGAGNTIYF
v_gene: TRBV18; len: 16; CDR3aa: CASSPNPGQGVQPQHF
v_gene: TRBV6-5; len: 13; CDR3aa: CASRRTLQETQYF
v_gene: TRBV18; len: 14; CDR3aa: CASSPPISGTEAFF
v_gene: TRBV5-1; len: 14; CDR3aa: CASSPDRVADTQYF
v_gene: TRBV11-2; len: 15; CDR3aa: CASSLGGEGTDTQYF
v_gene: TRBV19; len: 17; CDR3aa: CASSPSRDSLSYEKLFF
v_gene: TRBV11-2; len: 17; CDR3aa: CASSLGGIGTSNNEQFF
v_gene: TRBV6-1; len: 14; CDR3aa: CASTDTRASYGYTF
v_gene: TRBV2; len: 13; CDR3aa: CASSVLVAYEQYF